The clone carrying this TCR beta chain was observed many times. These data originate in a study of T-cell reconstitution after alpha-beta-depleted transplantation in children. The authors prepared the TCRbeta library with unique molecular identifiers. TCRdb called the PCR reads again in MiXCR, with one record for every CDR3 protein. The sample yields almost 500,000 distinct CDR3 sequences, roughly an eighth seen once. Germline loops: CDR1 SGHRS, CDR2 YFSETQ. The length of the CDR3 is 15 residues. The V segment lost 4 bases and the J segment 2 bases; nucleotides outside the gene matches: 7. The specimen was PBMCs from the stem cell graft donor, collected from the stem cell graft. The chain couples TRBV5-1 to TRBJ2-3, with 7 bases identical to TRBD1. This clonotype originated in a human donor who donated a stem cell graft to a child with combined immunodeficiency. DNA of the CDR3: TGCGCCAGCAGCCCAGGGACAGAAGTCACAGATACGCAGTATTTT. Translating it yields CASSPGTEVTDTQYF.